The present T cell receptor beta chain was sequenced within a study of blood T cell repertoires in COVID-19. Here immunoSEQ multiplex PCR was the method, and the copy in TCRdb shows in-frame clones only, minus some. The top ten clones hold under 3% of a sample with over 130,000 clones, about 75% of them seen once. With 5 bases clipped from V and 5 bases from J, the junction kept 14 bases outside the gene matches. The CDR3 runs 16 residues. The germline V gene has CDR1 SGHTA and CDR2 FQGNSA. What was sequenced was PBMCs or T cells enriched from blood (not recorded which). The sequence was collected from a woman aged 50 to 60 who had recovered from COVID-19. The genes are TRBV7-2 and TRBJ2-7, with 8 positions matching TRBD1. CDR3 sequence: CASSTRDRGYFHEQYF. In DNA, the CDR3 is TGTGCCAGCAGCACCCGAGACAGGGGTTATTTCCACGAGCAGTACTTC.